The sequence of this TCR beta chain was determined in a study of blood T cell repertoires in COVID-19. Sequencing used immunoSEQ multiplex PCR; TCRdb keeps in-frame clones, though not all of them. This sample carries 200,000 to 250,000 clones, about nine tenths of them seen once, and the ten largest clones take over 1.5%. There are many counts of this clone. Cohort 3 recovery required two negative PCRs, clearance, or symptom resolution. Trimming cost V 6 bases and J 6 bases, with 20 bases left between them. The CDR3 loop spans 15 amino acids. Germline V CDR1 and CDR2: LNHDA, SQIVND (reference sequence).

Sequenced input: PBMCs or T cells enriched from blood (not recorded which). The chain has TRBV19 and TRBJ1-2; D may be TRBD1 (5 bases). This TCR was sampled from a man in his forties or fifties who had recovered from COVID-19. The CDR3 loop reads CASRGTGIISDGYTF. DNA of the CDR3: TGTGCCAGTAGGGGAACAGGTATTATTTCTGATGGCTACACCTTC.